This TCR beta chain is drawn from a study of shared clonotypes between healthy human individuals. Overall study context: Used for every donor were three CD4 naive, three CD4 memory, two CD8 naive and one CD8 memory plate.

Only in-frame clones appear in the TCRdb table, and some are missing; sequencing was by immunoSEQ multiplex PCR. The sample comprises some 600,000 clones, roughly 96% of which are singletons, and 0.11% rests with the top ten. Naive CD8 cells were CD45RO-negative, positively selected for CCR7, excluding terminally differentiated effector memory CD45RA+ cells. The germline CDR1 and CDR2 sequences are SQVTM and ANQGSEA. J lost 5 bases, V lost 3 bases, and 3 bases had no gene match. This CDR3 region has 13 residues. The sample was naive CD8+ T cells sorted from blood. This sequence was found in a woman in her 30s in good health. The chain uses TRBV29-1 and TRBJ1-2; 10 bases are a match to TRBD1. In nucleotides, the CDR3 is TGCAGCGTTGAGGGGGACAGGGGTTATGGCTACACCTTC. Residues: CSVEGDRGYGYTF.